The 23 T cell receptor beta chains in this list originate from one sample, sequenced in a study of cytomegalovirus exposure and HLA in healthy donors. This PCR relied on a set of 60 Vbeta primers and 13 Jbeta primers. Profiling relied on immunoSEQ multiplex PCR, and the TCRdb table lists in-frame clones only, not all of them. The sample holds about 63,000 clones; roughly three quarters are singletons and the top ten take under 3%. Sequencing input: PBMCs. These receptors all come from a young woman in good health and CMV-seronegative.

This CDR3 reads CASSKDRAEQYV. DNA for the CDR3: TGTGCCAGCAGTAAGGACAGGGCCGAGCAGTACGTC. The chain recombines TRBV6-6 with TRBJ2-7; TRBD1 matches 8 bases. The CDR3 is 12 residues long. The V gene end was trimmed by 5 bases and the J gene end by 6 bases; junction bases not matched to a gene: 3. The germline V gene has CDR1 MNHNY and CDR2 SVGAGI (reference sequence).

The chain is built from TRBV2 and TRBJ1-4; possible D gene TRBD1, 6 bases. Trimming took off 7 bases at V and 1 base at J, with 19 bases between the two ends. Germline CDR1 reads SNHLY; CDR2 reads FYNNEI. This CDR3 region has 17 residues. The CDR3 DNA follows: TGTGCCAGCAAGCGAGGGGGTGCTGCAGGAACTAATGAAAAACTGTTTTTT. This encodes CASKRGGAAGTNEKLFF.

This chain links TRBV10-1 with TRBJ1-1, with 8 bases identical to TRBD1. V lost 6 bases to trimming and J lost 8 bases; unmatched junction nucleotides: 8. Germline V gene lookup returns CDR1 WNHNN and CDR2 SYGVQD (reference sequence). This CDR3 has 13 amino acids. CDR3 sequence: CASRDRVSSEAFF. The CDR3 DNA reads TGCGCCAGCAGGGACAGGGTGTCATCGGAAGCTTTCTTT.

Regarding this clone: The same CDR3 also results from other DNA sequences found in this sample. The chain joins TRBV18 to TRBJ1-1; the D gene is possibly TRBD1 (5 bases). This CDR3 region has 14 residues. Trimming took off 3 bases at V and 1 base at J, with 9 bases between the two ends. The germline gives CDR1 KGHSH, CDR2 LQKENI. The CDR3 nucleotides read TGTGCCAGCTCACCCCTGGGGGGGAACACTGAAGCTTTCTTT. Translating it yields CASSPLGGNTEAFF.

With respect to this clone: Other nucleotide sequences in the sample specify the same CDR3. V usage is TRBV6-6 and J usage is TRBJ2-1, with 9 bases that match TRBD2. Germline CDR1 MNHNY, CDR2 SVGAGI (reference sequence). The J segment lost 4 bases and the V segment lost 2 bases, leaving 3 bases of the junction unmatched. The CDR3 length is 15 residues. The CDR3, as DNA: TGTGCCAGCAGTTACCAGGCGGGGGGGTACAATGAGCAGTTCTTC. Its translation: CASSYQAGGYNEQFF.

The CDR3 region is CASKTGGQTNEKLFF. The CDR3, as DNA: TGTGCCAGTAAGACAGGGGGTCAAACTAATGAAAAACTGTTTTTT. The chain employs TRBV19 and TRBJ1-4; 9 bases fit TRBD1. Germline CDR1 reads LNHDA; CDR2 reads SQIVND (reference sequence). The CDR3 loop spans 15 amino acids. Trimming cost V 7 bases and J 1 base; bases outside gene matches: 4.

The chain uses TRBV2 and TRBJ1-2; 8 nucleotides align to TRBD1. Per germline, CDR1 SNHLY and CDR2 FYNNEI. The CDR3 runs to 12 residues. Germline trimming cut 4 bases from V and 6 bases from J; bases unmatched to any gene: 1. CDR3 DNA sequence: TGTGCCAGCAGTGTGACAGGGGATGGCTACACCTTC. This codes for CASSVTGDGYTF.

The chain combines TRBV19 with TRBJ2-1; 7 nucleotides line up with TRBD2. Germline V CDR1 and CDR2: LNHDA, SQIVND (reference sequence). The CDR3 loop spans 16 amino acids. V lost 1 base to trimming and J lost 2 bases; unmatched junction nucleotides: 5. The CDR3 nucleotides read TGTGCCAGTAGTATAGGGGGAGCGGGACCCTACAATGAGCAGTTCTTC. Translated, it gives CASSIGGAGPYNEQFF.

This clone was seen just once. The J gene is TRBJ2-7, the V gene TRBV30, with D tentatively TRBD1 (6 bases). The CDR3 consists of 14 residues. V was cut by 2 bases and J by 2 bases, with 13 bases left in between. Germline CDR1 GTSNPN, CDR2 SVGIG (reference sequence). CDR3 residues: CAWSRTDLTYEQYV. Written as DNA, the CDR3 is TGTGCCTGGAGTAGGACAGACCTAACCTACGAGCAGTACGTC.

CDR3 in DNA: TGCGCCAGCAGCCAAGGATGGGTCGGTACAGGGGTGGAGACCCAGTACTTC. Translation: CASSQGWVGTGVETQYF. The chain uses TRBV4-3 and TRBJ2-5, with TRBD1 identical over 7 bases. This CDR3 has 17 amino acids. Unmatched junction bases numbered 13, after V lost 1 base and J lost 5 bases. Germline V gene sequence: CDR1 LGHNA, CDR2 YSLEER.

The CDR3 sequence: CASSEVLTGGNQPQHF. The DNA for the CDR3 is TGTGCCAGCAGTGAAGTCCTAACAGGGGGCAATCAGCCCCAGCATTTT. The V call is TRBV6-1, the J call TRBJ1-5; 7 bases align to TRBD1. The V and J ends lost 1 base and 2 bases, in that order; junction bases with no gene match: 5. This CDR3 comprises 16 residues. The germline V gene has CDR1 MNHNS and CDR2 SASEGT.

This clone was detected once. Other DNA sequences in the sample encode the same CDR3. The rearrangement links TRBV5-5 to TRBJ1-1; D uncertain. This CDR3 spans 13 amino acids. Looked up from germline, CDR1 is SGHKS and CDR2 is YYEKEE (reference sequence). V lost 2 bases, J lost 2 bases, and 7 bases lay in between. The DNA for the CDR3 is TGTGCCAGCAGCTTTCTACCAAACACTGAAGCTTTCTTT. Translating gives CASSFLPNTEAFF.

This clone was recorded only once. The chain uses TRBV27 and TRBJ1-5; D unresolved. The CDR3 contains 15 residues. Germline CDR1 and CDR2: MNHEY and SMNVEV (reference sequence). V lost 4 bases and J 2 bases, leaving 12 bases between the germline ends. The CDR3 here is CASSWSGEGNQPQHF. The CDR3 nucleotides read TGTGCCAGCAGTTGGAGCGGGGAGGGCAATCAGCCCCAGCATTTT.

The gene calls are TRBV19 and TRBJ2-3; no definite D call. CDR3 size: 15 residues. The V end was cut by 3 bases, the J end by 0 bases, with 10 bases between. The germline gives CDR1 LNHDA, CDR2 SQIVND (reference sequence). The CDR3 region has the DNA TGTGCCAGTAGTATCCGATTCAGTAGCACAGATACGCAGTATTTT. Amino acids: CASSIRFSSTDTQYF.

This chain uses TRBV7-9 with TRBJ1-2; 10 bases agree with TRBD1. The V segment lost 1 base and the J segment 0 bases; nucleotides outside the gene matches: 8. CDR1 SEHNR and CDR2 FQNEAQ come from the germline V gene (reference sequence). The CDR3 consists of 18 residues. CDR3 bases: TGTGCCAGCAGCTTAGATGTCCCCGGACAGGGGGCTAACTATGGCTACACCTTC. Encoded protein: CASSLDVPGQGANYGYTF.

The chain carries TRBV19 and TRBJ2-7, with D unclear. Germline V lookup: CDR1 LNHDA, CDR2 SQIVND (reference sequence). Trimming shortened V by 5 bases and J by 2 bases, and 10 bases separated the two germline ends. This CDR3 region has 13 residues. The CDR3 spells CASSFGLAYEQYF. In nucleotides, the CDR3 is TGTGCCAGTAGTTTTGGGCTTGCCTACGAGCAGTACTTC. Looking up the rest from reference TRBV19 and TRBJ2-7 gives the full variable domain: DGGITQSPKYLFRKEGQNVTLSCEQNLNHDAMYWYRQDPGQGLRLIYYSQIVNDFQKGDIAEGYSVSREKKESFPLTVTSAQKNPTAFYLCASSFGLAYEQYFGPGTRLTVT.

This clone was picked up a small number of times. CDR3 DNA sequence: TGTGCCAGCAGCTATGGTAGCGACGCAGATACGCAGTATTTT. Translated, it gives CASSYGSDADTQYF. This chain uses TRBV11-2 with TRBJ2-3, with D possibly being TRBD2 (5 bases). The CDR3 spans 14 residues. Germline V gene sequence: CDR1 SGHAT, CDR2 FQNNGV. V was clipped by 4 bases and J by 4 bases, with 12 bases between them.

The chain joins TRBV7-2 to TRBJ2-3; 10 nucleotides agree with TRBD2. This CDR3 has 16 amino acids. V lost 8 bases and J lost 4; bases outside the gene matches: 12. Germline CDR1 and CDR2: SGHTA and FQGNSA. CDR3 DNA sequence: TGTGCCAGCCGGACCGGCAGCGGGGGGGCGGCAGATACGCAGTATTTT. Translated, it gives CASRTGSGGAADTQYF.

V gene TRBV11-3 combines with J gene TRBJ1-4, with 9 bases aligning to TRBD1. Germline assignment: CDR1 SGHNT and CDR2 YENEEA. With 3 bases clipped from V and 8 bases from J, the junction kept 7 bases outside the gene matches. The CDR3 extends over 15 amino acids. The CDR3, as DNA: TGTGCCAGCAGCTTCGGGGACAGGGTATTAGAAAAACTGTTTTTT. The encoded protein is CASSFGDRVLEKLFF. Full variable domain (outside the CDR3, taken from reference TRBV11-3 and TRBJ1-4): EAGVVQSPRYKIIEKKQPVAFWCNPISGHNTLYWYLQNLGQGPELLIRYENEEAVDDSQLPKDRFSAERLKGVDSTLKIQPAELGDSAVYLCASSFGDRVLEKLFFGSGTQLSVL.

The chain has TRBV4-1 and TRBJ1-4, with 7 nucleotides matching TRBD1. CDR3 length equals 17 residues. Germline CDR1 MGHRA, CDR2 YSYEKL. V dropped 3 bases and J dropped 0; count of bases not matched to a gene: 7. In DNA, the CDR3 is TGCGCCAGCAGCCAGGTCCAGGGACAGCCAACTAATGAAAAACTGTTTTTT. Its translation is CASSQVQGQPTNEKLFF.

This clone was seen just once. CDR3 loop: CASSGRSGGTGNTIYF. CDR3 DNA sequence: TGTGCCAGCAGCGGGAGGTCCGGGGGAACTGGAAACACCATATATTTT. The V call is TRBV7-2, the J call TRBJ1-3; weak D call: TRBD1 (5 bases). Germline V gene sequence: CDR1 SGHTA, CDR2 FQGNSA. V lost 5 bases and J 2 bases, leaving 16 bases between the germline ends. CDR3 size: 16 residues.

In this sample, this clone is medium-sized (0.01 to 0.1%). The gene calls are TRBV28 and TRBJ1-4; 7 bases map to TRBD1. Germline trimming cut 3 bases from V and 0 bases from J; bases unmatched to any gene: 7. The CDR3 is 17 residues long. Germline assignment: CDR1 MDHEN and CDR2 SYDVKM. Here the CDR3 DNA reads TGTGCCAGCAGTTTTCGGGTAGGGGGCGCAACTAATGAAAAACTGTTTTTT. Its translation is CASSFRVGGATNEKLFF.

The V gene is TRBV4-3, the J gene TRBJ2-3; a weak D match, TRBD1 (5 bases). Per germline, CDR1 LGHNA and CDR2 YSLEER. Trimming removed 0 bases at V and 8 bases at J, with 12 bases between. The CDR3 totals 14 residues. DNA of the CDR3: TGCGCCAGCAGCCAAGAAAGGCGTCAGGGTACGCAGTATTTT. It is translated as CASSQERRQGTQYF.